The subject of this entry is one T cell receptor (beta chain). The antigen remains unidentified. These data originate in a study of vaccination effects on CD4 cells after COVID-19. Produced via immunoSEQ multiplex PCR; TCRdb's table is partial and in-frame only. The sample records 30,000 to 40,000 clones, about 81% being singletons. Following 10 days of culture, CD4+ T cells were isolated. Half the medium was replaced with IL-2 medium on days 3 and 7. Study results and limitations: Few convalescent patients were studied, and early post-infection samples were lacking.

This TCR derives from a human donor who received a COVID-19 vaccine. Sequencing used CD4+ T cells from PBMCs cultured without peptide, obtained before COVID-19 vaccination.

CDR3 sequence (DNA): TGCGCCAGCAGCCCACCGACCGGGACAGGGGGCGATGAGCAGTTCTTC. Residues: CASSPPTGTGGDEQFF. This rearrangement joins TRBV5-1 to TRBJ2-1, with 12 bases lining up with TRBD1. Trimming removed 4 bases from V and 8 bases from J; junction bases left unmatched: 10. This CDR3 has 16 residues. Germline lookup yields CDR1 SGHRS and CDR2 YFSETQ.